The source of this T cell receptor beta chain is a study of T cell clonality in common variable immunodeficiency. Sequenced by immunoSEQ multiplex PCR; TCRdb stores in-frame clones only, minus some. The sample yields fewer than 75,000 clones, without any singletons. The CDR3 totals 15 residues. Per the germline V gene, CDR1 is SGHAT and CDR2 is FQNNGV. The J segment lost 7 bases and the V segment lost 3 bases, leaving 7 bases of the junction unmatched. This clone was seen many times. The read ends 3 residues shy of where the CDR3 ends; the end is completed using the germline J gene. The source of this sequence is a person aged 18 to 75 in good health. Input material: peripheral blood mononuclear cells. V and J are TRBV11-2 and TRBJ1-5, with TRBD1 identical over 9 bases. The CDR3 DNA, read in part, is TGTGCCAGCAGCTTGGCGGGGGACAGGGCGCAGCCC. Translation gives CASSLAGDRAQP. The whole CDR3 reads CASSLAGDRAQPQHF.